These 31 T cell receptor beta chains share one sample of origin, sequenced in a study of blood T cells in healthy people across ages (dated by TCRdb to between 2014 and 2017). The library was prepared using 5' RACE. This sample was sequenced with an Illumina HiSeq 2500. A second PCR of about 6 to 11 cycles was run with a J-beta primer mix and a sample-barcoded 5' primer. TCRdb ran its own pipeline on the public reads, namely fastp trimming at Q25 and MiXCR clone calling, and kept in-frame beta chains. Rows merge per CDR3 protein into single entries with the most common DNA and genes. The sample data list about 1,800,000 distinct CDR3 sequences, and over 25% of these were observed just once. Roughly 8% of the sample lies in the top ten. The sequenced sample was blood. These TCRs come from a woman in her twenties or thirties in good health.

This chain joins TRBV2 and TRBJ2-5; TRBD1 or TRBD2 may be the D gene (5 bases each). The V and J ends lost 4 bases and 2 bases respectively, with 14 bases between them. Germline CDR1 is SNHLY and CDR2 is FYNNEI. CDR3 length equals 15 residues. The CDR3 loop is CASSVGGDPQETQYF. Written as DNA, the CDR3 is TGTGCCAGCAGTGTTGGGGGAGACCCTCAAGAGACCCAGTACTTC.

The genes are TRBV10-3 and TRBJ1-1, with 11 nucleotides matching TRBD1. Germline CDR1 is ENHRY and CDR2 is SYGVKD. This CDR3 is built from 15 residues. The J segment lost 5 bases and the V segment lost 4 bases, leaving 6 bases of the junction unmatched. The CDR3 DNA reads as TGTGCCATCAGTGCCGGACAGGGGGCGCGAACTGAAGCTTTCTTT. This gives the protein CAISAGQGARTEAFF.

For the CDR3, the DNA is TGTGCCACCACAAGGGGAGTAGACACTGAAGCTTTCTTT. Translation: CATTRGVDTEAFF. V gene TRBV24-1 combines with J gene TRBJ1-1; D possibly corresponds to TRBD1 (5 bases). Germline CDR1 is KGHDR and CDR2 is SFDVKD. The CDR3 has 13 amino acids. Trimming stripped 8 bases from V and 3 bases from J, with 12 bases between.

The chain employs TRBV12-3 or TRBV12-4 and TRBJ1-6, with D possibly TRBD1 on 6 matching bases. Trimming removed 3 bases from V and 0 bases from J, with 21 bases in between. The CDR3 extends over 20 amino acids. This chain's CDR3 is CASSLGPGTYTSSYNSPLHF. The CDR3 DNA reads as TGTGCCAGCAGTTTGGGCCCCGGGACATATACAAGCTCCTATAATTCACCCCTCCACTTT.

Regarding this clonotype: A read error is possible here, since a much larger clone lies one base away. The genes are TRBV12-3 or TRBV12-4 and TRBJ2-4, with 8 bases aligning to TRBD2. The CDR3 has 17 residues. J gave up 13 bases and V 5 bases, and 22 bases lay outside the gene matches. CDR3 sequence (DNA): TGTGCCAGCAGTCCACCCCCGCTGGGACTAGGAAGTGAGGCCCAGTACTTC. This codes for CASSPPPLGLGSEAQYF.

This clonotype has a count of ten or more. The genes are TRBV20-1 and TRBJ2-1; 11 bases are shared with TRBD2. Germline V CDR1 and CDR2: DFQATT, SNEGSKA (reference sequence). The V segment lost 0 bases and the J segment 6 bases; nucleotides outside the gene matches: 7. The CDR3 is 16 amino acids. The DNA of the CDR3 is TGCAGTGCTAGAGAACGACTAGCGGGGTGGGGCAATGAGCAGTTCTTC. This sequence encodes CSARERLAGWGNEQFF.

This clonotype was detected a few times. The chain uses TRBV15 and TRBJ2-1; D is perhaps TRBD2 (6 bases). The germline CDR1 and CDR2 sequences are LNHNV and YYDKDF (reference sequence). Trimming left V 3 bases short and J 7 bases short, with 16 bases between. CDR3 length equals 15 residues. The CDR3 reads CATSRDSGFRNEQFF. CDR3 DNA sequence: TGTGCCACCAGCAGGGATAGCGGTTTTCGGAATGAGCAGTTCTTC. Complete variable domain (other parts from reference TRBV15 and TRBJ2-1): DAMVIQNPRYQVTQFGKPVTLSCSQTLNHNVMYWYQQKSSQAPKLLFHYYDKDFNNEADTPDNFQSRRPNTSFCFLDIRSPGLGDTAMYLCATSRDSGFRNEQFFGPGTRLTVL.

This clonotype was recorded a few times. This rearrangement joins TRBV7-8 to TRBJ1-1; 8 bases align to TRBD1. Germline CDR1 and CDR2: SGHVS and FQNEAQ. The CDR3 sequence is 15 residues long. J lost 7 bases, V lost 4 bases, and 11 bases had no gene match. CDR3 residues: CASSSSRTGRDEAFF. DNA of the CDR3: TGTGCCAGCAGCTCCTCTCGGACAGGGAGGGATGAAGCTTTCTTT.

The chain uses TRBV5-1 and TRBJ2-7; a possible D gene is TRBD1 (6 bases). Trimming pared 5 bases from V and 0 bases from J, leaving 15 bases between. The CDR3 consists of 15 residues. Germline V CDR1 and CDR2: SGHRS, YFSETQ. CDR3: CASRDPGTSSYEQYF. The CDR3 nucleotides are TGCGCCAGCAGGGACCCCGGGACAAGCTCCTACGAGCAGTACTTC.

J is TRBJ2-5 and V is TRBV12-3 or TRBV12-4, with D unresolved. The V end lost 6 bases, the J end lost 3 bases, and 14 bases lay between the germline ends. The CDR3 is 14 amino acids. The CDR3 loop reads CASSLTLEEETQYF. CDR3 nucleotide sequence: TGTGCCAGCAGCCTAACCCTCGAAGAAGAGACCCAGTACTTC.

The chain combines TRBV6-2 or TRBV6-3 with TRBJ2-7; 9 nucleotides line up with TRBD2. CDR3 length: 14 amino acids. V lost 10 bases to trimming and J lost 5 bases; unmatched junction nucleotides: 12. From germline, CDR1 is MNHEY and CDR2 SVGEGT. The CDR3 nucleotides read TGTGCCACCCTGGGGCATAGCGGGAGAGACGAGCAGTACTTC. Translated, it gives CATLGHSGRDEQYF.

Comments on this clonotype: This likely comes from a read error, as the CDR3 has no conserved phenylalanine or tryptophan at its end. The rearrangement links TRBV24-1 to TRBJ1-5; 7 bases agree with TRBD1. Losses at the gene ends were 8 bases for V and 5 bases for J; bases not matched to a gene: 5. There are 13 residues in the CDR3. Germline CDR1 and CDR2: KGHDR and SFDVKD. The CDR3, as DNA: TGTGCCACCACGACAGGGCCCCATCAGCCCCAGCATGTT. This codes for CATTTGPHQPQHV.

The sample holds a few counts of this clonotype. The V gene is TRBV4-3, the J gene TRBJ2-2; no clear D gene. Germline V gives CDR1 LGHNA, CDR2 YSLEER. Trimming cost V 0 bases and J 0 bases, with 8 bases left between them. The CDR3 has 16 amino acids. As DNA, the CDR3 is TGCGCCAGCAGCCAAGATTGGGCAGCGAACACCGGGGAGCTGTTTTTT. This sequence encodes CASSQDWAANTGELFF.

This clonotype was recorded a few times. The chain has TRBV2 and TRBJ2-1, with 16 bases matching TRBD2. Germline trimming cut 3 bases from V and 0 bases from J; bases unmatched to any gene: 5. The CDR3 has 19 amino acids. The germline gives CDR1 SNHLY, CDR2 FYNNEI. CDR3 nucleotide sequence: TGTGCCAGCAGTGAGGGACTAGCGGGAGGGCCGAGCTCCTACAATGAGCAGTTCTTC. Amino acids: CASSEGLAGGPSSYNEQFF.

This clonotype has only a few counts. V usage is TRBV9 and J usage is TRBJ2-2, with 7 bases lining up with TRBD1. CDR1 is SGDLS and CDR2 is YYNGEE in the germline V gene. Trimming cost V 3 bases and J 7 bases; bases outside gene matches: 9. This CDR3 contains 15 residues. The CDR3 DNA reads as TGTGCCAGCAGCGCCCAGACAGGGCCAGGCGGGGAGCTGTTTTTT. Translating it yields CASSAQTGPGGELFF.

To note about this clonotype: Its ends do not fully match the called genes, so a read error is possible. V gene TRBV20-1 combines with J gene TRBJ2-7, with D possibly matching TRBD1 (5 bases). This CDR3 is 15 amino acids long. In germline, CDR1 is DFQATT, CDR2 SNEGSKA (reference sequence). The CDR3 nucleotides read TGCAGTGCTAGAGGACAGTGGGCATTCCTCTACGGGCAGTACTTC. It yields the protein CSARGQWAFLYGQYF.

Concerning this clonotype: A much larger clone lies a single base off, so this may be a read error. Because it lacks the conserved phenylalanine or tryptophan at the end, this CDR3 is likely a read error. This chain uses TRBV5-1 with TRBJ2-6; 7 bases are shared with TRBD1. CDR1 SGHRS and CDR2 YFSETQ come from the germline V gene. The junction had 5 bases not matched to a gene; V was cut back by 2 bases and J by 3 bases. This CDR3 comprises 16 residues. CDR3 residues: CASSFNRGYGANVLTL. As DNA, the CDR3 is TGCGCCAGCAGCTTTAACAGGGGTTATGGGGCCAACGTCCTGACTCTC.

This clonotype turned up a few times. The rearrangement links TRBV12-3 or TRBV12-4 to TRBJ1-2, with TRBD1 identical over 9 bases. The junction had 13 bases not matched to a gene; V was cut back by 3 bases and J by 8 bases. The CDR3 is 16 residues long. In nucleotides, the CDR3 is TGTGCCAGCAGTTTGGCGACAGGGGGTGGCCGGCGGGGCTACACCTTC. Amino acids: CASSLATGGGRRGYTF.

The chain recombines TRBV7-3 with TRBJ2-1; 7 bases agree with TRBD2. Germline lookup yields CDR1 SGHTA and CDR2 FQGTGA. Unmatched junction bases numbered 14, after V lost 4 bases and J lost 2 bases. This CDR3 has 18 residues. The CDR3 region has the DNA TGTGCCAGCAGCTCATCCCCTGGAGCGGGGTTTGCCTACAATGAGCAGTTCTTC. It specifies CASSSSPGAGFAYNEQFF. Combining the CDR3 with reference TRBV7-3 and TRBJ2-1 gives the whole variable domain GAGVSQTPSNKVTEKGKYVELRCDPISGHTALYWYRQSLGQGPEFLIYFQGTGAADDSGLPNDRFFAVRPEGSVSTLKIQRTERGDSAVYLCASSSSPGAGFAYNEQFFGPGTRLTVL.

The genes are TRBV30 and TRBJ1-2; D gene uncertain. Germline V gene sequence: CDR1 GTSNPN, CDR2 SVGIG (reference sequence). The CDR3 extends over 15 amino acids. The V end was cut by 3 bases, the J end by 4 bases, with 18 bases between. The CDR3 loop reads CAWSTNGPFCYGYTF. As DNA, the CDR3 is TGTGCCTGGAGCACGAATGGTCCGTTTTGCTATGGCTACACCTTC. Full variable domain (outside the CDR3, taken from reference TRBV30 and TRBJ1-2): SQTIHQWPATLVQPVGSPLSLECTVEGTSNPNLYWYRQAAGRGLQLLFYSVGIGQISSEVPQNLSASRPQDRQFILSSKKLLLSDSGFYLCAWSTNGPFCYGYTFGSGTRLTVV.

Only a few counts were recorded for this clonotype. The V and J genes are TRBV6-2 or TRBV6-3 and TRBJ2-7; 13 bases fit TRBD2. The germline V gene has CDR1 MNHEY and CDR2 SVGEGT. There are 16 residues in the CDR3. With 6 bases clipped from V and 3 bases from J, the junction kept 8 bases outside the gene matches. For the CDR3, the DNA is TGTGCCAGCAGACCCCGACTAGCGGGAGGACTCTACGAGCAGTACTTC. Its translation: CASRPRLAGGLYEQYF.

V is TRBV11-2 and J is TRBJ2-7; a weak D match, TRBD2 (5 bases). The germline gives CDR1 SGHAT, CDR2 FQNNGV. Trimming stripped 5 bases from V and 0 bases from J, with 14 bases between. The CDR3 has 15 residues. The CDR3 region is CASSLSGVLSYEQYF. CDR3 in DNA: TGTGCCAGCAGCCTATCCGGGGTCCTCTCCTACGAGCAGTACTTC. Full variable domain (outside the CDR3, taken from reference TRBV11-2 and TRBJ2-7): EAGVAQSPRYKIIEKRQSVAFWCNPISGHATLYWYQQILGQGPKLLIQFQNNGVVDDSQLPKDRFSAERLKGVDSTLKIQPAKLEDSAVYLCASSLSGVLSYEQYFGPGTRLTVT.

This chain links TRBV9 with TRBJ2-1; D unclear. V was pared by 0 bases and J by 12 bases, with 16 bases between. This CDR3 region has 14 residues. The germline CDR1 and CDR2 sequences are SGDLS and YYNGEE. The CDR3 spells CASSVAETANTQFF. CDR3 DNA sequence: TGTGCCAGCAGCGTAGCTGAAACAGCAAATACGCAGTTCTTC. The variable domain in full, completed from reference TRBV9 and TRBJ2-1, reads DSGVTQTPKHLITATGQRVTLRCSPRSGDLSVYWYQQSLDQGLQFLIQYYNGEERAKGNILERFSAQQFPDLHSELNLSSLELGDSALYFCASSVAETANTQFFGPGTRLTVL.

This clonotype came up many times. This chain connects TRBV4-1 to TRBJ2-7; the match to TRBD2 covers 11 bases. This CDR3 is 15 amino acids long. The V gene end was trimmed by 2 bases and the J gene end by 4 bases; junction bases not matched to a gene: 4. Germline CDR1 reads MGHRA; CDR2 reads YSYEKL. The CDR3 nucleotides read TGCGCCAGCAGCCAACCACTAGCGGGGGCATACGAGCAGTACTTC. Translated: CASSQPLAGAYEQYF.

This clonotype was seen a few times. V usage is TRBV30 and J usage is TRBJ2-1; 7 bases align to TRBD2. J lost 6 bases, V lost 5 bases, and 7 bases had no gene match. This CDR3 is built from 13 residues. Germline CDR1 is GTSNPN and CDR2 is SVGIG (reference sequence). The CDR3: CAWYGGGINEQFF. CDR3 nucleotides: TGTGCCTGGTATGGGGGGGGAATCAATGAGCAGTTCTTC.

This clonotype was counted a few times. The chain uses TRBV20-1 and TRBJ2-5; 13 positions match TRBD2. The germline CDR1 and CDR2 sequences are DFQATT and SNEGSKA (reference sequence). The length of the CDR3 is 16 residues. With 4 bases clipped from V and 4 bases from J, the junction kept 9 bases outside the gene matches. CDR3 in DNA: TGCAGTGCTACAGGGACTAGCGGGGAAATCGGAGAGACCCAGTACTTC. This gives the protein CSATGTSGEIGETQYF.

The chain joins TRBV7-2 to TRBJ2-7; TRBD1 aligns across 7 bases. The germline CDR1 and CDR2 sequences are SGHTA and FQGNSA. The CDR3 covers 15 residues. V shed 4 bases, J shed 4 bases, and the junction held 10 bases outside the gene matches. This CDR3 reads CASSYDPGQPYEQYF. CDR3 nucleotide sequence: TGTGCCAGCAGCTACGACCCGGGACAGCCTTACGAGCAGTACTTC.

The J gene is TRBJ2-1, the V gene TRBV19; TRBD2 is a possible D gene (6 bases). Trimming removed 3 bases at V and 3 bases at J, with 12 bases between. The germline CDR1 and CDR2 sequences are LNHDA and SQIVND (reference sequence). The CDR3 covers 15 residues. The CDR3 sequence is CASSMALGGYNEQFF. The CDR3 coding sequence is TGTGCCAGTAGTATGGCCCTCGGGGGCTACAATGAGCAGTTCTTC.

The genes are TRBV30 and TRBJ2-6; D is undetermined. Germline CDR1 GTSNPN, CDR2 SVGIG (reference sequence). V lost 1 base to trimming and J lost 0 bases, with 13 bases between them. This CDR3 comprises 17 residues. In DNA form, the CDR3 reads TGTGCCTGGAGTGCCCTCCCTATAGCCTCTGGGGCCAACGTCCTGACTTTC. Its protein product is CAWSALPIASGANVLTF.

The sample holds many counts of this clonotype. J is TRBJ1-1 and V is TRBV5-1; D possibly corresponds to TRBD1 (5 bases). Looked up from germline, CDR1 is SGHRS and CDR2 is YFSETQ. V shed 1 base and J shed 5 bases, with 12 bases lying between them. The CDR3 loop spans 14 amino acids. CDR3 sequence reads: CASSLTGDETEAFF. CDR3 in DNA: TGCGCCAGCAGCTTGACAGGAGACGAGACTGAAGCTTTCTTT.

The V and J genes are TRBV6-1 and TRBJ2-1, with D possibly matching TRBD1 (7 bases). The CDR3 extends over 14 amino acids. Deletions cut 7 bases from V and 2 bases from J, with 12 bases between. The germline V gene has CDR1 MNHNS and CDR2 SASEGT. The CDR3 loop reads CASTGGTAYNEQFF. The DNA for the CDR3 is TGTGCCAGCACGGGCGGGACAGCCTACAATGAGCAGTTCTTC.